The 13 T cell receptor beta chains given below trace back to one sample, sequenced in a study of regulatory T cells in long-lasting Graves disease. Libraries of TCR beta came from iRepertoire HTBI primers plus Arm-PCR of CDR3 regions. TCRdb processed the multiplex PCR reads anew with MiXCR; each CDR3 protein has one entry. This sample has around 460,000 distinct CDR3 sequences; less than 25% occur once, and the top ten carry about 12%. The time point here: persistent/refractory GD, antithyroid drugs over 5 years with positive TRAb. Preparation of the TCR library used RNA extracted from PBMCs. The specimen comprised peripheral blood mononuclear cells (PBMCs), sampled when the disease was refractory, from a patient treated with antithyroid drugs. The receptors here all came from a female donor with Graves disease.

This clonotype was seen only once. V and J are TRBV19 and TRBJ2-2; a possible D gene is TRBD1 (6 bases). Between the trimmed V and J ends, which lost 7 bases and 0 bases, there was a span of 21 bases. The CDR3 is made up of 18 amino acids. The germline CDR1 and CDR2 sequences are LNHDA and SQIVND (reference sequence). The CDR3 DNA reads as TGTGCCAGTACCCTGAACCCCGGGACATACGCGAACACCGGGGAGCTGTTTTTT. Amino acids: CASTLNPGTYANTGELFF.

The sample holds one count of this clonotype. The V and J genes are TRBV14 and TRBJ2-1, with 7 bases identical to TRBD1. Trimming took 4 bases from V and 5 from J; bases not matched to a gene: 8. Germline loops: CDR1 SGHDN, CDR2 FVKESK. This CDR3 is built from 15 residues. The CDR3 coding sequence is TGTGCCAGCAGCCTCCAGATAGGGACAGACAATGAGCAGTTCTTC. Encoded protein: CASSLQIGTDNEQFF.

This clonotype was seen ten or more times. The rearrangement links TRBV6-1 to TRBJ1-1; D not certain. CDR1 MNHNS and CDR2 SASEGT come from the germline V gene. The CDR3 has 15 amino acids. V was cut by 7 bases and J by 2 bases, with 17 bases left in between. CDR3 nucleotides: TGTGCCAGCAACCCAAACCTCCGGGGTAACACTGAAGCTTTCTTT. Translated, it gives CASNPNLRGNTEAFF.

The chain carries TRBV4-3 and TRBJ2-2, with TRBD1 matching over 10 bases. Germline-derived CDR1 and CDR2 are LGHNA and YSLEER. This CDR3 is 18 amino acids long. The trim removed 0 bases at V and 4 bases at J, leaving 8 bases unmatched. CDR3 protein: CASSQDRSRDRGTGELFF. The CDR3 DNA reads as TGCGCCAGCAGCCAAGATAGGAGCCGGGACAGGGGCACCGGGGAGCTGTTTTTT.

The DNA of the CDR3 is TGTGCCAGCAGTTGGACCCCGAACCTCTCCTACGAGCAGTACTTC. This sequence encodes CASSWTPNLSYEQYF. The genes are TRBV5-5 and TRBJ2-7; D gene ambiguous. CDR3 length equals 15 residues. Germline V gives CDR1 SGHKS, CDR2 YYEKEE (reference sequence). V was trimmed by 5 bases and J by 0 bases, leaving 15 bases between them.

This clonotype has a count of ten or more. The chain links TRBV2 to TRBJ1-5; no clear D gene. Germline V CDR1 and CDR2: SNHLY, FYNNEI. V shed 2 bases and J shed 0 bases, with 14 bases lying between them. The CDR3 extends over 17 amino acids. The CDR3 loop reads CASSESPLRYSNQPQHF. CDR3 coding DNA: TGTGCCAGCAGTGAATCTCCCTTACGGTATAGCAATCAGCCCCAGCATTTT.

V and J are TRBV6-5 and TRBJ1-6; D is ambiguous. The germline V gene encodes CDR1 MNHEY and CDR2 SVGAGI. Trimming shortened V by 0 bases and J by 3 bases, and 6 bases separated the two germline ends. The length of the CDR3 is 15 residues. The CDR3 reads CASSYSIDYNSPLHF. DNA for the CDR3: TGTGCCAGCAGTTACTCGATAGACTATAATTCACCCCTCCACTTT.

This clonotype was observed a handful of times. The genes are TRBV6-2 or TRBV6-3 and TRBJ2-2; D is ambiguous. The V gene's germline CDR1 is MNHEY and CDR2 SVGEGT. The CDR3 totals 17 residues. V was clipped by 0 bases and J by 6 bases, with 17 bases between them. The CDR3 loop reads CASSYSDHLSGSGELFF. Written as DNA, the CDR3 is TGTGCCAGCAGTTACTCGGACCACCTCTCGGGCTCCGGGGAGCTGTTTTTT.

This clonotype appeared many times. The rearrangement links TRBV7-2 to TRBJ1-4; TRBD1 is a possible D gene (5 bases). Trimming left V 6 bases short and J 5 bases short, with 10 bases between. Germline loops: CDR1 SGHTA, CDR2 FQGNSA. The CDR3 length is 13 residues. The CDR3 bases are TGTGCCAGCAGTTACAGGATCAATGAAAAACTGTTTTTT. It translates to CASSYRINEKLFF.

On this clonotype: A far larger clone lies a single base away; this is likely a read error. The rearrangement joins TRBV7-3 to TRBJ2-5; 8 nucleotides match TRBD1. The CDR3 is made up of 14 amino acids. Germline-derived CDR1 and CDR2 are SGHTA and FQGTGA. CDR3 loop: CASSPGQAQETQHF. CDR3 bases: TGTGCCAGCAGCCCGGGACAGGCGCAAGAGACCCAGCACTTC.

This clonotype was detected only a few times. The V and J genes are TRBV4-3 and TRBJ1-6; 11 positions match TRBD1. V gave up 0 bases and J gave up 8 bases; unmatched junction bases: 3. The CDR3 is made up of 16 amino acids. Germline V CDR1 and CDR2: LGHNA, YSLEER. CDR3 loop: CASSQEPGQGDSPLHF. Written as DNA, the CDR3 is TGCGCCAGCAGCCAAGAACCGGGACAGGGGGATTCACCCCTCCACTTT.

This clonotype was seen at least ten times. The chain carries TRBV28 and TRBJ1-1; 9 bases are a match to TRBD1. This CDR3 is 16 amino acids long. J was trimmed by 2 bases and V by 3 bases; bases with no gene match: 7. Germline V gene data show CDR1 as MDHEN and CDR2 as SYDVKM. CDR3 in DNA: TGTGCCAGCAGTTTCCCTCGACAGGGGGGAAACACTGAAGCTTTCTTT. Amino acid sequence: CASSFPRQGGNTEAFF.

This chain connects TRBV19 to TRBJ2-7; 7 bases map to TRBD2. The CDR3 covers 14 residues. Germline CDR1 LNHDA, CDR2 SQIVND (reference sequence). V trimming: 4 bases; J trimming: 3 bases; junction bases outside the gene matches: 6. The CDR3 loop reads CASSTVSGIYEQYF. The DNA for the CDR3 is TGTGCCAGTAGTACAGTGAGCGGGATCTACGAGCAGTACTTC.